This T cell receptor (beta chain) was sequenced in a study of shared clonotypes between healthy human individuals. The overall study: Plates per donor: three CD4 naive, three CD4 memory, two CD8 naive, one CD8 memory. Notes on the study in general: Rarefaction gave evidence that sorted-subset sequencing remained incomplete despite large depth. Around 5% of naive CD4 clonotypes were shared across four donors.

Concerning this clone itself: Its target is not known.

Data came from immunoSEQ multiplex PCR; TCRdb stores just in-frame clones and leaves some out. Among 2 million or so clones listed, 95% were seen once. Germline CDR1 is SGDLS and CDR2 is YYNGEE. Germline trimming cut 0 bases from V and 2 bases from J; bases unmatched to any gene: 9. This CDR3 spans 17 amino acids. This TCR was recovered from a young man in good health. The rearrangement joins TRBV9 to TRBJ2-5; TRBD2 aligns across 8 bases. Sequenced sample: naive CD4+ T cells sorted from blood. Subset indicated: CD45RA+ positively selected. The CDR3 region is CASSVAGGGPPQETQYF. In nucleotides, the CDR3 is TGTGCCAGCAGCGTAGCGGGGGGGGGTCCACCGCAAGAGACCCAGTACTTC.